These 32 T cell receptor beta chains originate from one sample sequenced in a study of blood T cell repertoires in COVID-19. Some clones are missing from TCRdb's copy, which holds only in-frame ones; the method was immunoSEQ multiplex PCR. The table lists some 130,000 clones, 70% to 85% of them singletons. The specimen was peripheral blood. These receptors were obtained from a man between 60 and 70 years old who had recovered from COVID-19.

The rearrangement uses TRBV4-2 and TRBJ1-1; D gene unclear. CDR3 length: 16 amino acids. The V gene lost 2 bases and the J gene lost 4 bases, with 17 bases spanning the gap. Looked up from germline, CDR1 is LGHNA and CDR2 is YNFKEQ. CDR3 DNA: TGTGCCAGCAGCCAACCATATTGGAGGGATGGCACTGAAGCTTTCTTT. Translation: CASSQPYWRDGTEAFF.

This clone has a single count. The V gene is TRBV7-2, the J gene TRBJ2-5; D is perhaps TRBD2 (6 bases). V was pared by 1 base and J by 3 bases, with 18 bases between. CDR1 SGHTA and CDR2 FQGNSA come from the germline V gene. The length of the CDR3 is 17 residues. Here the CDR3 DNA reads TGTGCCAGCAGCTTAGGGAGGGGCTTAGCAGGAGAAGAGACCCAGTACTTC. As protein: CASSLGRGLAGEETQYF.

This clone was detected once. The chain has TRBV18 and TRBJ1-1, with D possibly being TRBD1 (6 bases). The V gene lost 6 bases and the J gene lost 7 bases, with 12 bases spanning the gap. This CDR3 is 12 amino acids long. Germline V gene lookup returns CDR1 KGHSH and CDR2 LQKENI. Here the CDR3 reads CASSEWTDEAFF. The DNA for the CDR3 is TGTGCCAGCTCCGAATGGACAGATGAAGCTTTCTTT.

The CDR3 loop is CASSLVEAPTEAFF. The DNA for the CDR3 is TGTGCCAGCAGCTTGGTGGAGGCTCCCACTGAAGCTTTCTTT. V gene TRBV7-9 combines with J gene TRBJ1-1; D uncertain. V lost 3 bases and J 4 bases, leaving 12 bases between the germline ends. The germline V gene has CDR1 SEHNR and CDR2 FQNEAQ (reference sequence). The CDR3 is made up of 14 amino acids.

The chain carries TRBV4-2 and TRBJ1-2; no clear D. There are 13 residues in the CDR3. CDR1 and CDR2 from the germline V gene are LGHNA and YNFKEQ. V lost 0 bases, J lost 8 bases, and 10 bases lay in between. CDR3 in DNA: TGTGCCAGCAGCCAAGAAACAGTTCGGGGCTACACCTTC. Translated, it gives CASSQETVRGYTF.

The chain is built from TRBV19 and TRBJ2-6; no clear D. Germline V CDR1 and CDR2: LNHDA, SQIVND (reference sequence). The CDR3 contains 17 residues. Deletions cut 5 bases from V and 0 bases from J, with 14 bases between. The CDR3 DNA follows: TGTGCCAGTAGTCCCGGTTCGGTGAGCTCTGGGGCCAACGTCCTGACTTTC. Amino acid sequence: CASSPGSVSSGANVLTF.

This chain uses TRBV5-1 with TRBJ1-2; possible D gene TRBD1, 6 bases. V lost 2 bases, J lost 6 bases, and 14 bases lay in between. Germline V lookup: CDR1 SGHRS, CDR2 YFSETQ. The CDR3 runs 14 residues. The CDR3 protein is CASSLTGYQNGYTF. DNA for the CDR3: TGCGCCAGCAGCTTAACAGGGTATCAGAATGGCTACACCTTC.

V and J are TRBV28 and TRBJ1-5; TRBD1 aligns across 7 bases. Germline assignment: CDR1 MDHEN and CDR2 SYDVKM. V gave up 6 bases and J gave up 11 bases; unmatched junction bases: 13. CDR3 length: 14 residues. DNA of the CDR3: TGTGCCAGCAGACAGGGGACAGAGGGGTTGGCCCAGCATTTT. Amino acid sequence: CASRQGTEGLAQHF.

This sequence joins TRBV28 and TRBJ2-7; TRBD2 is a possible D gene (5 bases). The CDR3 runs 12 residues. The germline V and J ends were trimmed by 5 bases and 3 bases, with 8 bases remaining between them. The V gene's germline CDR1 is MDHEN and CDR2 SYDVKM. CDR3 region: CASSRGYYEQYF. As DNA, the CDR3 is TGTGCCAGCAGTCGGGGATACTACGAGCAGTACTTC.

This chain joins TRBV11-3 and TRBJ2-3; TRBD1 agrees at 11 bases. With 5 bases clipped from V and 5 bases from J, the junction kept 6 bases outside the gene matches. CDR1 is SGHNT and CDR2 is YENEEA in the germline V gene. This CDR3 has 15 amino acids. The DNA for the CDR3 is TGTGCCAGCAGCGGGACAGGGGGTACCCAAGATACGCAGTATTTT. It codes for CASSGTGGTQDTQYF.

CDR3 nucleotides: TGCGCCAGCAGCCAAGTGTCAAGCCCGAACACCGGGGAGCTGTTTTTT. Translating it yields CASSQVSSPNTGELFF. The chain is built from TRBV4-3 and TRBJ2-2; D remains ambiguous. The germline V and J ends were trimmed by 1 base and 0 bases, with 9 bases remaining between them. The CDR3 is 16 residues long. CDR1 LGHNA and CDR2 YSLEER come from the germline V gene.

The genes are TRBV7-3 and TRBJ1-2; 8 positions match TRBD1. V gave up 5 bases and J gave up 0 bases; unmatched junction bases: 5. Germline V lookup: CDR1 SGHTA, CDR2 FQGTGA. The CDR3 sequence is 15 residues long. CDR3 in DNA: TGTGCCAGCAGCCCTGGACAGGGACCTAACTATGGCTACACCTTC. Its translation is CASSPGQGPNYGYTF.

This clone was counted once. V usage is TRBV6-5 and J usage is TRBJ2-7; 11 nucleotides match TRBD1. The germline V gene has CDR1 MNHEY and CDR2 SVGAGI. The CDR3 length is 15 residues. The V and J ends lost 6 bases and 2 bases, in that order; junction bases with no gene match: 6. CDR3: CASRSSGQGAYEQYF. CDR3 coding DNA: TGTGCCAGCAGATCATCGGGACAGGGGGCCTACGAGCAGTACTTC.

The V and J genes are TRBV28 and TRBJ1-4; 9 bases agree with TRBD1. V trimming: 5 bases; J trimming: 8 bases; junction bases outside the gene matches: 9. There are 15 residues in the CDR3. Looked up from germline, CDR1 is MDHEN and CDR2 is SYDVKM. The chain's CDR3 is CASSLEQGAGEKLFF. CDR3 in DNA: TGTGCCAGCAGTCTAGAACAGGGGGCTGGGGAAAAACTGTTTTTT.

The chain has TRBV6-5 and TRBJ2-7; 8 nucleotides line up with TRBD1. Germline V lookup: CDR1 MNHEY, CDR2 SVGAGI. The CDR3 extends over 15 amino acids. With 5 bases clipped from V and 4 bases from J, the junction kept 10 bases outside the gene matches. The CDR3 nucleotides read TGTGCCAGCAGTCTCACGGTACAGGGGGTTTACGAGCAGTACTTC. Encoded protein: CASSLTVQGVYEQYF.

CDR3 loop: CASSLRRGSAYEQYF. As DNA, the CDR3 is TGTGCCAGTAGTCTCCGCAGGGGGTCTGCCTACGAGCAGTACTTC. The V gene is TRBV19, the J gene TRBJ2-7; 7 bases fit TRBD1. The CDR3 is 15 amino acids. The germline gives CDR1 LNHDA, CDR2 SQIVND (reference sequence). V gave up 5 bases and J gave up 2 bases; unmatched junction bases: 9.

CDR3 in amino acids: CASSASGGYGQETQYF. In DNA form, the CDR3 reads TGTGCCAGCAGCGCCAGCGGGGGGTACGGTCAAGAGACCCAGTACTTC. V is TRBV7-2 and J is TRBJ2-5; 9 bases match TRBD2. Germline V lookup: CDR1 SGHTA, CDR2 FQGNSA. This CDR3 contains 16 residues. V trimming: 5 bases; J trimming: 2 bases; junction bases outside the gene matches: 9.

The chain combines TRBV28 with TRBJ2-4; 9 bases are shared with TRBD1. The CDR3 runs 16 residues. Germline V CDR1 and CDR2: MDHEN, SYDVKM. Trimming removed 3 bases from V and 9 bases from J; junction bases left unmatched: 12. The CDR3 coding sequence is TGTGCCAGCAGTTTCCGGACCACAGGGGGCGTCGGCATTCAGTACTTC. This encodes CASSFRTTGGVGIQYF. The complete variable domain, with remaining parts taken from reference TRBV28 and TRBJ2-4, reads DVKVTQSSRYLVKRTGEKVFLECVQDMDHENMFWYRQDPGLGLRLIYFSYDVKMKEKGDIPEGYSVSREKKERFSLILESASTNQTSMYLCASSFRTTGGVGIQYFGAGTRLSVL.

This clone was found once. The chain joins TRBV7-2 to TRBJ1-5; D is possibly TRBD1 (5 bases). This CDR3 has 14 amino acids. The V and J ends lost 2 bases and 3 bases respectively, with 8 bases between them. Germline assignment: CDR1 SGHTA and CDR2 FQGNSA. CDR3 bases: TGTGCCAGCAGCTTACCAGGGTCCAATCAGCCCCAGCATTTT. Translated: CASSLPGSNQPQHF.

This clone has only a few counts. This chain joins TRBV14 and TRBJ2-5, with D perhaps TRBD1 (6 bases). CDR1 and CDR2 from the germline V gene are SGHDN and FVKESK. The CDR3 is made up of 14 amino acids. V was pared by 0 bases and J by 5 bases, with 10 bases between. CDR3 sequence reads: CASSQDRGFETQYF. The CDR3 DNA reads TGTGCCAGCAGCCAAGACAGGGGATTTGAGACCCAGTACTTC.

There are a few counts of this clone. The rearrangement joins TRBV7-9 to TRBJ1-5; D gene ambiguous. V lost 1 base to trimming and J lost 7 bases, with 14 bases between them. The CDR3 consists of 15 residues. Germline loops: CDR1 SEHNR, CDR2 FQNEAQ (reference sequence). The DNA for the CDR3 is TGTGCCAGCAGCTTAGGACGGGGTCCCCGGCAGCCCCAGCATTTT. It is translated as CASSLGRGPRQPQHF. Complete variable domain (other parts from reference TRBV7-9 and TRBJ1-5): DTGVSQNPRHKITKRGQNVTFRCDPISEHNRLYWYRQTLGQGPEFLTYFQNEAQLEKSRLLSDRFSAERPKGSFSTLEIQRTEQGDSAMYLCASSLGRGPRQPQHFGDGTRLSIL.

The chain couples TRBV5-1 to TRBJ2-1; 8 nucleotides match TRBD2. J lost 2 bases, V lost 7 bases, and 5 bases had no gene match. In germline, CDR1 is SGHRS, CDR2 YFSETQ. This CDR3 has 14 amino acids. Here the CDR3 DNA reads TGCGCCAGCGTACTAGCGGAGGCCTACAATGAGCAGTTCTTC. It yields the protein CASVLAEAYNEQFF.

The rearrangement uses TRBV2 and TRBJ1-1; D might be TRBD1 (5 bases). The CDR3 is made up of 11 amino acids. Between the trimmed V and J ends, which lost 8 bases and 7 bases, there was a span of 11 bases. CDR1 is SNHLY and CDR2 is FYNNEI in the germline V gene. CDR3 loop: CASAGDVEAFF. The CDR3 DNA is TGTGCCAGCGCGGGGGATGTTGAAGCTTTCTTT.

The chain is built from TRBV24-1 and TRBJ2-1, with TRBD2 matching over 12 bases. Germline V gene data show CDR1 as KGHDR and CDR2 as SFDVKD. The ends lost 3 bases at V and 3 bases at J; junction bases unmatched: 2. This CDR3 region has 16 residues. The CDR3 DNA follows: TGTGCCACCAGTGATCGGACTAGCGGGGACTACAATGAGCAGTTCTTC. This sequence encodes CATSDRTSGDYNEQFF.

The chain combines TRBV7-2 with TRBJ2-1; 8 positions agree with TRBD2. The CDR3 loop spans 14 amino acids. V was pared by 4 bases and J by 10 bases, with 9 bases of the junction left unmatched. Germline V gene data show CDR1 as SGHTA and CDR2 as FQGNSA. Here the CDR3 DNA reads TGTGCCAGCAGCTCAGGACTAGCAGTCTACGAGCAGTTCTTC. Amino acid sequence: CASSSGLAVYEQFF.

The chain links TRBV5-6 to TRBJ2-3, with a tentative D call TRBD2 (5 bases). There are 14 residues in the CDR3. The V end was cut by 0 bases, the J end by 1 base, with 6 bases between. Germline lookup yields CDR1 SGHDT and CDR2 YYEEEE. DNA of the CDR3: TGTGCCAGCAGCTTGGCGAGGGGCACAGATACGCAGTATTTT. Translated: CASSLARGTDTQYF. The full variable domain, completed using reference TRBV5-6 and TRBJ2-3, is DAGVTQSPTHLIKTRGQQVTLRCSPKSGHDTVSWYQQALGQGPQFIFQYYEEEERQRGNFPDRFSGHQFPNYSSELNVNALLLGDSALYLCASSLARGTDTQYFGPGTRLTVL.

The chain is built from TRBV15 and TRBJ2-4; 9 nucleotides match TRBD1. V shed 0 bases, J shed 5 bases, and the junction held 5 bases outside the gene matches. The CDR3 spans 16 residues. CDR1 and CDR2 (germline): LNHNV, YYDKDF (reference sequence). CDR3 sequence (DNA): TGTGCCACCAGCAGAGATCTGCGACAGGGGGAAAACATTCAGTACTTC. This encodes CATSRDLRQGENIQYF.

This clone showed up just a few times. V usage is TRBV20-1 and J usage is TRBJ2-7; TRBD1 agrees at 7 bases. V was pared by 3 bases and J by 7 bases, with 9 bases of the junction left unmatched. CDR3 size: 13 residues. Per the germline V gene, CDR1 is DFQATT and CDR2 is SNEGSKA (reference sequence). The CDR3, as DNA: TGCAGTGCTAGTCAGGGGGTGGGACGGGAGCAGTACTTC. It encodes CSASQGVGREQYF.

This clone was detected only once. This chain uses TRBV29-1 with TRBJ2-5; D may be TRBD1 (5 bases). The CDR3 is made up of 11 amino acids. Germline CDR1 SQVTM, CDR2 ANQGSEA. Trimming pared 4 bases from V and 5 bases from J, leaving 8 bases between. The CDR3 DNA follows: TGCAGCGTTGGGGGCCGGGAGACCCAGTACTTC. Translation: CSVGGRETQYF.

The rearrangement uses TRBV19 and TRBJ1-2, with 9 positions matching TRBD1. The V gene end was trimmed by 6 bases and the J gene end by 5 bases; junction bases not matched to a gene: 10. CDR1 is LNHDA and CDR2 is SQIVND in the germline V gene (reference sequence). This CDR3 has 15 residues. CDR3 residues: CASSSRGQGKYGYTF. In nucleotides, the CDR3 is TGTGCCAGTAGCAGCCGCGGACAGGGGAAGTATGGCTACACCTTC.

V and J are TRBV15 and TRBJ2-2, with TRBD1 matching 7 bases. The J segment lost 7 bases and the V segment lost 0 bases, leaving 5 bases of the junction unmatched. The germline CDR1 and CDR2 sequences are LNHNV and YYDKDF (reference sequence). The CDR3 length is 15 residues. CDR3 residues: CATSRDRDSIGELFF. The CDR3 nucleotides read TGTGCCACCAGCAGAGACCGGGACAGTATCGGGGAGCTGTTTTTT.

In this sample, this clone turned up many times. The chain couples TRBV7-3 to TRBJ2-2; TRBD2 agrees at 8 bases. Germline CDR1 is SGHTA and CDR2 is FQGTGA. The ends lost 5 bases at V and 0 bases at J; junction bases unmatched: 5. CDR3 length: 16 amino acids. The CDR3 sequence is CASSPPGLANTGELFF. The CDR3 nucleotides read TGTGCCAGCAGCCCCCCGGGACTAGCGAACACCGGGGAGCTGTTTTTT.